Shown below are 16 T cell receptor beta chains from a single sample sequenced in a study of T-cell memory formation after mild COVID-19 (dated by TCRdb to about 2021). Library creation used 5' RACE. Sequencing was carried out with an Illumina NovaSeq 6000. In TCRdb, the public reads were trimmed at Q25 with fastp and aligned with MiXCR, with productive beta chains retained. Rows with a matching CDR3 protein are joined into one entry that keeps the most common DNA and genes. The sample records 500,000 to 550,000 distinct CDR3 sequences, 20% of which are singletons. The ten most abundant clones make up around 13% of the sample. Specimen: PBMCs or a T cell subset sorted from them (not recorded which). The receptors come from an adult woman who had mild COVID-19 (a few samples of this study predate the infection). The sample titles of this study are shuffled in the database, so cell type and time point are left out; the donor was told from shared clones.

This clonotype has only a few counts. DNA for the CDR3: TGCAGCGTTGGGTTGTCTGGGGCCAACGTCCTGACTTTC. It yields the protein CSVGLSGANVLTF. V is TRBV29-1 and J is TRBJ2-6; D gene ambiguous. This CDR3 is 13 amino acids long. Trimming removed 4 bases at V and 1 base at J, with 5 bases between. Germline V gives CDR1 SQVTM, CDR2 ANQGSEA.

The rearrangement uses TRBV15 and TRBJ2-3, with D perhaps TRBD1 (5 bases). Germline CDR1 and CDR2: LNHNV and YYDKDF (reference sequence). V was cut by 0 bases and J by 4 bases, with 17 bases left in between. The CDR3 is made up of 17 amino acids. This CDR3 is CATSRDFAGSDSDTQYF. In DNA form, the CDR3 reads TGTGCCACCAGCAGAGATTTCGCAGGGTCAGATTCAGATACGCAGTATTTT.

V usage is TRBV20-1 and J usage is TRBJ1-2; 7 nucleotides agree with TRBD1. This CDR3 spans 15 amino acids. CDR1 is DFQATT, CDR2 SNEGSKA, per germline (reference sequence). After removal of 3 bases from V and 10 bases from J, the junction contained 17 bases not matched to a gene. CDR3 protein: CSARGQTGTAFSYTF. The CDR3 DNA is TGCAGTGCTAGGGGACAGACCGGGACAGCCTTCTCCTACACCTTC.

This chain uses TRBV7-6 with TRBJ2-7; the match to TRBD1 covers 9 bases. Germline trimming cut 1 base from V and 0 bases from J; bases unmatched to any gene: 1. The CDR3 covers 15 residues. Germline CDR1 and CDR2: SGHVS and FNYEAQ. The CDR3 region has the DNA TGTGCCAGCAGCTTAGACAGGGGGCACTCCTACGAGCAGTACTTC. Protein: CASSLDRGHSYEQYF.

V is TRBV2 and J is TRBJ2-3; no reliable D call. Between the trimmed V and J ends, which lost 2 bases and 9 bases, there was a span of 9 bases. Per germline, CDR1 SNHLY and CDR2 FYNNEI. This CDR3 region has 12 residues. CDR3 region: CASSEIRATQYF. As DNA, the CDR3 is TGTGCCAGCAGTGAAATAAGGGCCACGCAGTATTTT. Full variable domain (rest looked up from reference TRBV2 and TRBJ2-3): EPEVTQTPSHQVTQMGQEVILRCVPISNHLYFYWYRQILGQKVEFLVSFYNNEISEKSEIFDDQFSVERPDGSNFTLKIRSTKLEDSAMYFCASSEIRATQYFGPGTRLTVL.

The chain carries TRBV7-6 and TRBJ2-2, with D possibly matching TRBD1 (6 bases). Trimming cost V 4 bases and J 2 bases, with 14 bases left between them. The CDR3 covers 16 residues. The germline CDR1 and CDR2 sequences are SGHVS and FNYEAQ. The CDR3 DNA follows: TGTGCCAGCAGCTCGGAGGACAGACTTAACACCGGGGAGCTGTTTTTT. This encodes CASSSEDRLNTGELFF.

The chain recombines TRBV19 with TRBJ2-5; D remains ambiguous. This CDR3 is built from 13 residues. Trimming took 6 bases from V and 1 from J, leaving 9 bases between them. CDR1 is LNHDA and CDR2 is SQIVND in the germline V gene (reference sequence). The DNA for the CDR3 is TGTGCCAGTAGCACCTCGCTCCAAGAGACCCAGTACTTC. Protein product: CASSTSLQETQYF.

The rearrangement links TRBV5-6 to TRBJ1-2; unclear D gene. Germline values: CDR1 SGHDT, CDR2 YYEEEE. V lost 4 bases and J 4 bases, leaving 14 bases between the germline ends. The CDR3 is 14 amino acids. In nucleotides, the CDR3 is TGTGCCAGCAGCCCCCGGCGGGCATCCTATGGCTACACCTTC. It translates to CASSPRRASYGYTF.

The chain joins TRBV15 to TRBJ1-6; a weak D match, TRBD1 (6 bases). Germline CDR1 LNHNV, CDR2 YYDKDF (reference sequence). This CDR3 has 12 amino acids. Trimming removed 8 bases from V and 10 bases from J, with 12 bases in between. CDR3 coding DNA: TGTGCCACCTCGACAGGCCAATCACCCCTCCACTTT. Amino acids: CATSTGQSPLHF.

This clonotype was seen a few times. The chain uses TRBV3-1 and TRBJ2-1; D unclear. In germline, CDR1 is LGHDT, CDR2 YNNKEL (reference sequence). The CDR3 totals 15 residues. The V gene lost 2 bases and the J gene lost 6 bases, with 14 bases spanning the gap. CDR3 residues: CASSQPGRWGNEQFF. CDR3 nucleotides: TGTGCCAGCAGCCAACCCGGACGTTGGGGCAATGAGCAGTTCTTC.

Only a few counts were recorded for this clonotype. The chain carries TRBV6-1 and TRBJ1-5; D unresolved. The CDR3 is 14 amino acids. Germline CDR1 and CDR2: MNHNS and SASEGT. V was cut by 6 bases and J by 0 bases, with 9 bases left in between. The CDR3 protein is CASRHGFSNQPQHF. CDR3 coding DNA: TGTGCCAGCAGGCACGGGTTTAGCAATCAGCCCCAGCATTTT.

V is TRBV6-1 and J is TRBJ1-6; D gene ambiguous. The germline V and J ends were trimmed by 2 bases and 6 bases, with 5 bases remaining between them. The CDR3 is 13 amino acids. Germline V gene lookup returns CDR1 MNHNS and CDR2 SASEGT. The CDR3 spells CASSESGNSPLHF. As DNA, the CDR3 is TGTGCCAGCAGTGAATCTGGTAATTCACCCCTCCACTTT.

The V and J genes are TRBV18 and TRBJ1-1; tentative D call: TRBD1 (5 bases). The ends were cut back, 6 bases at V and 1 base at J, with 9 bases in the middle. The CDR3 sequence is 13 residues long. CDR1 is KGHSH, CDR2 LQKENI, per germline. CDR3 protein: CASSGGENTEAFF. The CDR3 DNA follows: TGTGCCAGCTCTGGGGGTGAGAACACTGAAGCTTTCTTT.

CDR3 DNA sequence: TGTGCCAGCAGTTTGGGACTAGCGATTAGGACCCAGTACTTC. As protein: CASSLGLAIRTQYF. This chain joins TRBV12-3 or TRBV12-4 and TRBJ2-5, with 10 nucleotides matching TRBD2. The ends lost 3 bases at V and 7 bases at J; junction bases unmatched: 5. The CDR3 sequence is 14 residues long.

In this sample, this clonotype turned up many times. This chain connects TRBV4-3 to TRBJ1-2, with D tentatively TRBD1 (5 bases). Deletions cut 1 base from V and 3 bases from J, with 18 bases between. Germline V gene data show CDR1 as LGHNA and CDR2 as YSLEER. This CDR3 contains 17 residues. Written as DNA, the CDR3 is TGCGCCAGCAGCCAAGTGACAAAGGGGCTGGGTGACTATGGCTACACCTTC. Encoded protein: CASSQVTKGLGDYGYTF.

The CDR3 loop reads CASSSPIVAEAFF. Here the CDR3 DNA reads TGTGCCAGCAGCTCCCCGATTGTCGCTGAAGCTTTCTTT. The chain recombines TRBV7-2 with TRBJ1-1; D is ambiguous. Germline V gives CDR1 SGHTA, CDR2 FQGNSA. The CDR3 is made up of 13 amino acids. V was trimmed by 4 bases and J by 6 bases, leaving 12 bases between them.